This T cell receptor beta chain was identified during a study of cytomegalovirus exposure and HLA in healthy donors. This clone was counted only a few times. Its antigen is not known. Overall study results and limits: A few chains linked to CMV were shown in vitro to be specific for CMV antigens. In a later analysis, TCR beta V- and J-gene trimming showed a link to a missense DCLRE1C variant. A later analysis showed TCR association rates differing by HLA locus, peaking at DRB1 and lowest at HLA-C.

PCR employed 60 Vbeta and 13 Jbeta primers. Only in-frame clones appear in the TCRdb table, and some are missing; sequencing was by immunoSEQ multiplex PCR. The sample lists roughly 89,000 clones, over 75% seen once, with around 2% in the top ten. There are 13 residues in the CDR3. V lost 5 bases to trimming and J lost 2 bases, with 10 bases between them. Germline V gene data show CDR1 as SGHAT and CDR2 as FQNNGV. The sample comprised PBMCs. J is TRBJ2-7 and V is TRBV11-2; D perhaps matches TRBD1 (5 bases). This sequence was found in a man younger than 35 in good health and CMV-seronegative. The CDR3 loop is CASSTRQTYEQYF. In DNA form, the CDR3 reads TGTGCCAGCAGCACAAGACAGACCTACGAGCAGTACTTC.